These 8 T cell receptor beta chains originate from one sample sequenced in a study of blood T cell repertoires in COVID-19. The method was immunoSEQ multiplex PCR; TCRdb's version includes in-frame clones alone and lacks a portion of them. The data show around 420,000 clones, with around 90% seen just once and approximately 2% held by the top ten. Sequencing was carried out using PBMCs or T cells enriched from blood (not recorded which). The receptor set was obtained from a woman in her forties with acute COVID-19.

V gene TRBV7-6 combines with J gene TRBJ2-3; 13 nucleotides match TRBD2. CDR1 and CDR2 (germline): SGHVS, FNYEAQ. CDR3 length equals 18 residues. Germline trimming cut 5 bases from V and 0 bases from J; bases unmatched to any gene: 8. CDR3 nucleotide sequence: TGTGCCAGCAGCCCTTGGACTAGCGGGGGTCGAAGCACAGATACGCAGTATTTT. Its translation is CASSPWTSGGRSTDTQYF.

The chain couples TRBV19 to TRBJ1-2; no reliable D call. V lost 7 bases to trimming and J lost 4 bases, with 16 bases between them. The CDR3 sequence is 14 residues long. Germline CDR1 LNHDA, CDR2 SQIVND (reference sequence). The CDR3 protein is CASMRESLGYGYTF. CDR3 in DNA: TGTGCCAGTATGAGGGAATCACTCGGCTATGGCTACACCTTC. The variable domain in full, with the rest retrieved from reference TRBV19 and TRBJ1-2, is DGGITQSPKYLFRKEGQNVTLSCEQNLNHDAMYWYRQDPGQGLRLIYYSQIVNDFQKGDIAEGYSVSREKKESFPLTVTSAQKNPTAFYLCASMRESLGYGYTFGSGTRLTVV.

As for this clone: This specimen includes other DNA sequences encoding the same CDR3. The chain combines TRBV9 with TRBJ1-1; D is ambiguous. Trimming removed 0 bases from V and 0 bases from J, with 3 bases in between. CDR1 is SGDLS, CDR2 YYNGEE, per germline. The CDR3 covers 13 residues. CDR3 coding DNA: TGTGCCAGCAGCGTAGCTCTGAACACTGAAGCTTTCTTT. This gives the protein CASSVALNTEAFF. The full variable domain, with the rest looked up from reference TRBV9 and TRBJ1-1, is DSGVTQTPKHLITATGQRVTLRCSPRSGDLSVYWYQQSLDQGLQFLIQYYNGEERAKGNILERFSAQQFPDLHSELNLSSLELGDSALYFCASSVALNTEAFFGQGTRLTVV.

In this sample, this clone turned up once. This sequence joins TRBV5-1 and TRBJ2-3, with D maybe TRBD1 (5 bases). Between the trimmed V and J ends, which lost 4 bases and 1 base, there was a span of 10 bases. CDR3 length equals 14 residues. Per germline, CDR1 SGHRS and CDR2 YFSETQ. Here the CDR3 reads CASSGATGTDTQYF. The CDR3 DNA reads TGCGCCAGCAGCGGGGCTACGGGCACAGATACGCAGTATTTT. Together with reference TRBV5-1 and TRBJ2-3, the CDR3 gives the full variable domain: KAGVTQTPRYLIKTRGQQVTLSCSPISGHRSVSWYQQTPGQGLQFLFEYFSETQRNKGNFPGRFSGRQFSNSRSEMNVSTLELGDSALYLCASSGATGTDTQYFGPGTRLTVL.

The V call is TRBV19, the J call TRBJ2-7, with no clear D. V was cut by 6 bases and J by 6 bases, with 15 bases left in between. CDR3 length: 13 residues. Germline V gene lookup returns CDR1 LNHDA and CDR2 SQIVND (reference sequence). The CDR3 nucleotides read TGTGCCAGTAGGGGCCCGGCCACCGGCGAGCAGTACTTC. It specifies CASRGPATGEQYF.

V gene TRBV18 combines with J gene TRBJ2-1; weak D call: TRBD1 (6 bases). CDR1 is KGHSH, CDR2 LQKENI, per germline. Trimming stripped 0 bases from V and 2 bases from J, with 11 bases between. CDR3 length equals 16 residues. In nucleotides, the CDR3 is TGTGCCAGCTCACCACCTACAGGGATCACCTACAATGAGCAGTTCTTC. Its translation: CASSPPTGITYNEQFF.

The chain employs TRBV6-2 or TRBV6-3 and TRBJ2-3; 7 nucleotides match TRBD2. Germline assignment: CDR1 MNHEY and CDR2 SVGEGT. V dropped 4 bases and J dropped 2; count of bases not matched to a gene: 3. This CDR3 is built from 14 residues. As DNA, the CDR3 is TGTGCCAGCAGTTGGGGGGGGTCCACAGATACGCAGTATTTT. Residues: CASSWGGSTDTQYF.

V is TRBV5-6 and J is TRBJ2-3; D is uncertain. There are 16 residues in the CDR3. Germline V CDR1 and CDR2: SGHDT, YYEEEE. The V gene lost 0 bases and the J gene lost 4 bases, with 15 bases spanning the gap. The CDR3, as DNA: TGTGCCAGCAGCTTGGTTAATGCCGGTGTTGCAGATACGCAGTATTTT. Translated: CASSLVNAGVADTQYF.